What follows are 31 T cell receptor beta chains derived from one specimen sequenced in a study of T cell responses to AZD1222 COVID-19 vaccine. Only in-frame clones appear in the TCRdb table, and some are missing; sequencing was by immunoSEQ multiplex PCR. The profile shows more than 100,000 clones, roughly 90% of them singletons. This sample comprised peripheral blood, obtained on day 0 of AZD1222 vaccination. These receptors were taken from an adult in good health.

The J gene is TRBJ2-3, the V gene TRBV28; possibly TRBD1 for D (6 bases). The CDR3 sequence is 13 residues long. CDR1 and CDR2 from the germline V gene are MDHEN and SYDVKM. Trimming removed 5 bases at V and 6 bases at J, with 12 bases between. CDR3 sequence reads: CASSLQGWDTQYF. Here the CDR3 DNA reads TGTGCCAGCAGTCTCCAGGGGTGGGATACGCAGTATTTT.

The gene calls are TRBV19 and TRBJ2-1; no clear D. The CDR3 is made up of 14 amino acids. Germline V lookup: CDR1 LNHDA, CDR2 SQIVND (reference sequence). V was cut by 3 bases and J by 9 bases, with 15 bases left in between. This CDR3 reads CASSMETAAAEQFF. In DNA, the CDR3 is TGTGCCAGTAGTATGGAGACTGCCGCAGCTGAGCAGTTCTTC.

CDR3 in amino acids: CASSLRHSYEQYF. The CDR3 DNA sequence: TGTGCCAGCAGTTTGAGACATTCCTACGAGCAGTACTTC. The chain couples TRBV12-3 or TRBV12-4 to TRBJ2-7; D is ambiguous. Trimming took off 3 bases at V and 1 base at J, with 7 bases between the two ends. This CDR3 is built from 13 residues.

V and J are TRBV30 and TRBJ1-2; D remains unclear. The CDR3 contains 13 residues. Trimming cost V 3 bases and J 1 base, with 9 bases left between them. Germline V gives CDR1 GTSNPN, CDR2 SVGIG (reference sequence). The CDR3 bases are TGTGCCTGGAGCCTGGCGGGTAACTATGGCTACACCTTC. It yields the protein CAWSLAGNYGYTF.

V usage is TRBV4-3 and J usage is TRBJ1-2, with TRBD1 identical over 12 bases. The CDR3 covers 17 residues. CDR1 and CDR2 from the germline V gene are LGHNA and YSLEER. V shed 0 bases and J 4 bases; nucleotides not matched to a gene: 6. The CDR3: CASSQDFGTGGGYGYTF. DNA for the CDR3: TGCGCCAGCAGCCAAGATTTCGGGACAGGGGGCGGCTATGGCTACACCTTC.

The chain has TRBV6-5 and TRBJ1-2; perhaps TRBD1 as D (5 bases). V lost 8 bases and J 8 bases, leaving 15 bases between the germline ends. The CDR3 sequence is 12 residues long. The germline CDR1 and CDR2 sequences are MNHEY and SVGAGI. CDR3 bases: TGTGCCAGCCGCTTGGGGGGGAAAGGCTACACCTTC. It yields the protein CASRLGGKGYTF.

The rearrangement links TRBV28 to TRBJ1-6, with a possible D match to TRBD1 (5 bases). The CDR3 has 16 amino acids. Germline V CDR1 and CDR2: MDHEN, SYDVKM. Trimming left V 7 bases short and J 4 bases short, with 17 bases between. CDR3 region: CASNVGGARYNSPLHF. Written as DNA, the CDR3 is TGTGCCAGCAACGTTGGAGGGGCCCGTTATAATTCACCCCTCCACTTT.

This sequence joins TRBV29-1 and TRBJ1-3; D remains ambiguous. The CDR3 extends over 14 amino acids. V lost 0 bases to trimming and J lost 0 bases, with 6 bases between them. Germline assignment: CDR1 SQVTM and CDR2 ANQGSEA. Written as DNA, the CDR3 is TGCAGCGTTGAAGATTGGCCCTCTGGAAACACCATATATTTT. This gives the protein CSVEDWPSGNTIYF. The full variable domain, with the rest looked up from reference TRBV29-1 and TRBJ1-3, is SAVISQKPSRDICQRGTSLTIQCQVDSQVTMMFWYRQQPGQSLTLIATANQGSEATYESGFVIDKFPISRPNLTFSTLTVSNMSPEDSSIYLCSVEDWPSGNTIYFGEGSWLTVV.

This clone was counted a few times. This chain connects TRBV7-8 to TRBJ2-7; TRBD1 is a possible D gene (6 bases). The CDR3 is 14 residues long. The germline V and J ends were trimmed by 3 bases and 4 bases, with 13 bases remaining between them. Germline lookup yields CDR1 SGHVS and CDR2 FQNEAQ. The chain's CDR3 is CASSLTGTNYEQYF. The CDR3, as DNA: TGTGCCAGCAGCTTGACCGGGACAAATTACGAGCAGTACTTC.

This chain links TRBV21-1 with TRBJ1-6; the DNA was not compared with TRBD1, the D call given in the table. TRBV21-1 is flagged as a pseudogene. This CDR3 comprises 12 residues. The CDR3 DNA reads as TGTGCCAGGACAGGGGGCGGTTCACCCCTCCACTTT. Its translation is CARTGGGSPLHF.

J is TRBJ2-3 and V is TRBV4-2; possible D gene TRBD2, 5 bases. Trimming cost V 1 base and J 6 bases, with 14 bases left between them. Germline CDR1 reads LGHNA; CDR2 reads YNFKEQ. The CDR3 loop spans 15 amino acids. CDR3 in amino acids: CASSQGPLRADTQYF. CDR3 DNA: TGTGCCAGCAGCCAAGGACCCTTGCGGGCTGATACGCAGTATTTT.

V and J are TRBV7-2 and TRBJ1-4; weak D call: TRBD1 (5 bases). The CDR3 has 15 amino acids. Trimming pared 1 base from V and 5 bases from J, leaving 11 bases between. The germline V gene has CDR1 SGHTA and CDR2 FQGNSA. CDR3 protein: CASSLGGPSNEKLFF. The CDR3 DNA reads as TGTGCCAGCAGCTTAGGGGGACCGTCGAATGAAAAACTGTTTTTT.

In its sample, this clone was seen a few times. The rearrangement joins TRBV27 to TRBJ1-4; D unclear. The CDR3 has 13 amino acids. Deletions cut 7 bases from V and 1 base from J, with 7 bases between. From germline, CDR1 is MNHEY and CDR2 SMNVEV (reference sequence). The CDR3 reads CASKPGTNEKLFF. CDR3 DNA sequence: TGTGCCAGCAAGCCGGGAACTAATGAAAAACTGTTTTTT.

The chain combines TRBV4-2 with TRBJ2-3; a possible D gene is TRBD2 (6 bases). Germline lookup yields CDR1 LGHNA and CDR2 YNFKEQ. The CDR3 covers 15 residues. Trimming left V 4 bases short and J 6 bases short, with 17 bases between. CDR3 sequence reads: CASSRRLDKSDTQYF. The DNA of the CDR3 is TGTGCCAGCAGCCGCCGACTAGACAAATCGGATACGCAGTATTTT.

The chain links TRBV7-2 to TRBJ2-7; 12 bases agree with TRBD2. This CDR3 contains 16 residues. V was pared by 5 bases and J by 3 bases, with 8 bases of the junction left unmatched. Germline-derived CDR1 and CDR2 are SGHTA and FQGNSA. The CDR3 protein is CASSPAGTSGYYEQYF. For the CDR3, the DNA is TGTGCCAGCAGCCCGGCGGGGACTAGCGGGTACTACGAGCAGTACTTC. Combining the CDR3 with reference TRBV7-2 and TRBJ2-7 gives the whole variable domain GAGVSQSPSNKVTEKGKDVELRCDPISGHTALYWYRQSLGQGLEFLIYFQGNSAPDKSGLPSDRFSAERTGGSVSTLTIQRTQQEDSAVYLCASSPAGTSGYYEQYFGPGTRLTVT.

This chain joins TRBV19 and TRBJ2-1, with 8 bases fitting TRBD2. Germline CDR1 LNHDA, CDR2 SQIVND (reference sequence). The CDR3 has 13 residues. The V gene end was trimmed by 7 bases and the J gene end by 8 bases; junction bases not matched to a gene: 7. The CDR3 DNA reads as TGTGCCAGTATCAGCGGGAGTGGGGATGAGCAGTTCTTC. Translated, it gives CASISGSGDEQFF.

The chain couples TRBV6-5 to TRBJ1-3; perhaps TRBD1 as D (6 bases). Germline V gene data show CDR1 as MNHEY and CDR2 as SVGAGI. The CDR3 is 13 amino acids. Deletions cut 7 bases from V and 4 bases from J, with 11 bases between. CDR3 DNA sequence: TGTGCCAGCAAGGGGGGCGGCGGAAACACCATATATTTT. Its translation is CASKGGGGNTIYF.

Here the CDR3 reads CSVEGLGQNYGYTF. CDR3 DNA: TGCAGCGTTGAGGGACTCGGACAGAACTATGGCTACACCTTC. The rearrangement links TRBV29-1 to TRBJ1-2; D is perhaps TRBD1 (6 bases). With 3 bases removed from V and 2 bases from J, the gap between germline ends came to 13 bases. This CDR3 is built from 14 residues. From germline, CDR1 is SQVTM and CDR2 ANQGSEA. Variable domain in full (rest from reference TRBV29-1 and TRBJ1-2): SAVISQKPSRDICQRGTSLTIQCQVDSQVTMMFWYRQQPGQSLTLIATANQGSEATYESGFVIDKFPISRPNLTFSTLTVSNMSPEDSSIYLCSVEGLGQNYGYTFGSGTRLTVV.

The V and J genes are TRBV19 and TRBJ1-5; 7 bases fit TRBD1. Germline CDR1 reads LNHDA; CDR2 reads SQIVND (reference sequence). This CDR3 spans 16 amino acids. V was clipped by 6 bases and J by 0 bases; unmatched bases: 8. This CDR3 is CASSRDRPYSNQPQHF. CDR3 DNA: TGTGCCAGTAGCCGGGACAGACCATATAGCAATCAGCCCCAGCATTTT.

As to this clone: One end of the junction does not line up with germline, which may come from a read error. J is TRBJ1-3 and V is TRBV4-1; a weak D match, TRBD1 (5 bases). The germline V gene has CDR1 MGHRA and CDR2 YSYEKL. The CDR3 contains 16 residues. CDR3 sequence reads: CASTQAPGGSGNTIYF. DNA for the CDR3: TGCGCCAGCACCCAAGCGCCGGGGGGCTCTGGAAACACCATATATTTT.

This clone was seen more than once but under ten times. The chain uses TRBV7-2 and TRBJ1-1; unclear D gene. The CDR3 has 13 amino acids. V was shortened by 5 bases and J by 1 base, with 8 bases between the two germline ends. Germline values: CDR1 SGHTA, CDR2 FQGNSA. The CDR3 region has the DNA TGTGCCAGCAGCGCCCAGCGGAACACTGAAGCTTTCTTT. This gives the protein CASSAQRNTEAFF.

This clone appeared once. The CDR3 is CATRVRTYSGNTIYF. CDR3 in DNA: TGTGCCACTAGAGTCAGGACGTACTCTGGAAACACCATATATTTT. The gene calls are TRBV24-1 and TRBJ1-3; D remains unclear. Germline loops: CDR1 KGHDR, CDR2 SFDVKD. V was shortened by 10 bases and J by 0 bases, with 15 bases between the two germline ends. The length of the CDR3 is 15 residues.

The V call is TRBV10-3, the J call TRBJ2-5; D is ambiguous. The CDR3 is made up of 17 amino acids. Trimming cost V 0 bases and J 1 base, with 15 bases left between them. Germline values: CDR1 ENHRY, CDR2 SYGVKD. This chain's CDR3 is CAISESSQLLSQETQYF. The CDR3 DNA reads TGTGCCATCAGTGAGTCGTCTCAGCTCCTGTCCCAAGAGACCCAGTACTTC.

This sequence joins TRBV28 and TRBJ1-1; D is unresolved. The CDR3 consists of 13 residues. From germline, CDR1 is MDHEN and CDR2 SYDVKM. V was clipped by 5 bases and J by 5 bases, with 12 bases between them. CDR3 sequence: CASSTLPGTEAFF. DNA of the CDR3: TGTGCCAGCAGTACACTCCCGGGAACTGAAGCTTTCTTT.

The rearrangement uses TRBV7-9 and TRBJ2-7; 8 bases fit TRBD2. The CDR3 sequence is 16 residues long. From germline, CDR1 is SEHNR and CDR2 FQNEAQ (reference sequence). Trimming took 8 bases from V and 1 from J; bases not matched to a gene: 13. In DNA, the CDR3 is TGTGCCAGCGCTGGTATGCGGGGGGCCCAGTCCTACGAGCAGTACTTC. Protein: CASAGMRGAQSYEQYF.

V gene TRBV28 combines with J gene TRBJ1-1; the D is unclear. Germline CDR1 and CDR2: MDHEN and SYDVKM. Trimming left V 1 base short and J 5 bases short, with 14 bases between. CDR3 length: 15 amino acids. Written as DNA, the CDR3 is TGTGCCAGCAGTTTATATACGGGGTGGACGACTGAAGCTTTCTTT. It is translated as CASSLYTGWTTEAFF.

The V call is TRBV7-2, the J call TRBJ1-4; 7 positions agree with TRBD1. Trimming at V came to 2 bases and at J to 4 bases, leaving 4 bases not matched to a gene. CDR1 is SGHTA and CDR2 is FQGNSA in the germline V gene. CDR3 length: 15 residues. The CDR3 reads CASSLYGTDNEKLFF. CDR3 in DNA: TGTGCCAGCAGCTTATACGGGACAGATAATGAAAAACTGTTTTTT. Full variable domain (remainder filled in from reference TRBV7-2 and TRBJ1-4): GAGVSQSPSNKVTEKGKDVELRCDPISGHTALYWYRQSLGQGLEFLIYFQGNSAPDKSGLPSDRFSAERTGGSVSTLTIQRTQQEDSAVYLCASSLYGTDNEKLFFGSGTQLSVL.

This chain joins TRBV14 and TRBJ2-7; 8 bases map to TRBD1. Germline V gene sequence: CDR1 SGHDN, CDR2 FVKESK. The V segment lost 3 bases and the J segment 3 bases; nucleotides outside the gene matches: 7. The CDR3 runs to 15 residues. The CDR3 nucleotides read TGTGCCAGCAGCCACTCCACAGGGGGACTCTACGAGCAGTACTTC. Translation: CASSHSTGGLYEQYF.

The CDR3 coding sequence is TGTGCCAGCGGCACATACCTCGGGACTAGACCCCCCAATGAGCAGTTCTTC. It yields the protein CASGTYLGTRPPNEQFF. This sequence joins TRBV27 and TRBJ2-1, with 8 bases fitting TRBD2. CDR1 MNHEY and CDR2 SMNVEV come from the germline V gene (reference sequence). The CDR3 runs 17 residues. Trimming cost V 8 bases and J 6 bases; bases outside gene matches: 18.

The chain joins TRBV5-4 to TRBJ2-7; tentative D call: TRBD1 (5 bases). The CDR3 runs 15 residues. Germline V gene sequence: CDR1 SGHNT, CDR2 YYREEE (reference sequence). V was clipped by 4 bases and J by 1 base, with 15 bases between them. The CDR3 here is CASSTISGISYEQYF. The CDR3 DNA reads as TGTGCCAGCAGCACGATCTCAGGGATTTCCTACGAGCAGTACTTC.

J is TRBJ1-1 and V is TRBV11-1, with TRBD1 matching 7 bases. CDR1 is SGHAT, CDR2 FQDESV, per germline (reference sequence). The CDR3 has 15 residues. V dropped 1 base and J dropped 4; count of bases not matched to a gene: 6. CDR3 sequence: CASSLGSGGGTEAFF. In nucleotides, the CDR3 is TGTGCCAGCAGCTTAGGGTCAGGGGGAGGCACTGAAGCTTTCTTT. Full variable domain (outside the CDR3, taken from reference TRBV11-1 and TRBJ1-1): EAEVAQSPRYKITEKSQAVAFWCDPISGHATLYWYRQILGQGPELLVQFQDESVVDDSQLPKDRFSAERLKGVDSTLKIQPAELGDSAMYLCASSLGSGGGTEAFFGQGTRLTVV.